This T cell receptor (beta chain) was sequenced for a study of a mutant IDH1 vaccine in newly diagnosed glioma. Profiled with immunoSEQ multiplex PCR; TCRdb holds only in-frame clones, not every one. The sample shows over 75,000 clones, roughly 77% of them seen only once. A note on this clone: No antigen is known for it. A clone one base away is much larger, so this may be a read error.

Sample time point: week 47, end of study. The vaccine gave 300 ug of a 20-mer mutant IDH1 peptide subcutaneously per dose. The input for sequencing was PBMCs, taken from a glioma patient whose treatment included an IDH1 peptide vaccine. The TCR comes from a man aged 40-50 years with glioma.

The CDR3 loop reads CASSFGVSYEQYF. CDR3 nucleotide sequence: TGTGCCAGCAGCTTTGGGGTCTCCTACGAGCAGTACTTC. The chain couples TRBV7-2 to TRBJ2-7; no firm D call. This CDR3 comprises 13 residues. V was cut by 3 bases and J by 0 bases, with 6 bases left in between. Germline V gene lookup returns CDR1 SGHTA and CDR2 FQGNSA.